A selection of T cell receptor beta chains follows, all from one sample in a study of blood T cell repertoires in COVID-19. Libraries were prepared by immunoSEQ multiplex PCR; TCRdb keeps only in-frame clonotypes and omits some of them. The table lists 150,000 to 200,000 clones, roughly 84% of them singletons, with around 1.3% in the top ten. The material sequenced was PBMCs or T cells enriched from blood (not recorded which). The receptors were gathered from a human donor with acute COVID-19. The donor label of this sample is uncertain. CDR3s include the opening cysteine and the closing phenylalanine or tryptophan. A D gene is named only where the DNA matches it firmly. Size values are once, few and many counts, or a class for expanded clones, and some rows have none.

TRBJ2-2	TRBV19	-	-	TGTGCCAGTAGTATGGAGGCGGGGAACACCGGGGAGCTGTTTTTT	CASSMEAGNTGELFF
TRBJ1-5	TRBV7-9	TRBD1	-	TGTGCCAGCAGCTTAGCGCCTCCGGGACAGGGGCGTAATCAGCCCCAGCATTTT	CASSLAPPGQGRNQPQHF
TRBJ1-2	TRBV12-3/TRBV12-4	TRBD1	-	TGTGCCAGCAGTCTGGGGACAGACTATGGCTACACCTTC	CASSLGTDYGYTF
TRBJ2-2	TRBV12-3/TRBV12-4	-	-	TGTGCCAGCAGCGCGAAGAGGACCGGGGAGCTGTTTTTT	CASSAKRTGELFF
TRBJ2-5	TRBV30	TRBD2	-	TGTGCCTGGAGCGGTCGGGTAGCGGGGGGGCGTGAGACCCAGTACTTC	CAWSGRVAGGRETQYF
TRBJ1-2	TRBV10-3	-	-	TGTGCCATCAGTGAGTCGATCATCCCACAGGGCCCGTATGGCTACACCTTC	CAISESIIPQGPYGYTF
TRBJ2-3	TRBV24-1	TRBD1	-	TGTGCCACCAGTGCCCGGGACAGAGACACAGATACGCAGTATTTT	CATSARDRDTDTQYF
TRBJ2-7	TRBV5-1	-	-	TGCGCCAGCAGCTTAGCGGACGCATTCTCCTACGAGCAGTACTTC	CASSLADAFSYEQYF
TRBJ1-1	TRBV3-1/TRBV3-2	-	-	TGTGCCAGCAGCCAAGACAGGGCGAACACTGAAGCTTTCTTT	CASSQDRANTEAFF
TRBJ2-7	TRBV5-4	TRBD1	-	TGTGCCAGCAGCGCCTACGACAGGGGGCGTCCCTCCTACGAGCAGTACTTC	CASSAYDRGRPSYEQYF
TRBJ2-7	TRBV13	-	-	TGTGCCAGCAGCGACCTTGTTGGATTAGGGGTTCACGAGCAGTACTTC	CASSDLVGLGVHEQYF
TRBJ2-1	TRBV19	TRBD2	-	TGTGCCAGTACCCTTAGCGGGGGGACTTACAATGAGCAGTTCTTC	CASTLSGGTYNEQFF
TRBJ2-1	TRBV4-2	-	-	TGTGCCAGCAGCCAAGCAACAGGGGCGGGGGGAGGCGATGAGCAGTTCTTC	CASSQATGAGGGDEQFF
TRBJ1-5	TRBV28	-	few	TGTGCCACCAAACTCTTAGGGGAGGATCAGCCCCAGCATTTT	CATKLLGEDQPQHF
TRBJ2-5	TRBV5-1	-	-	TGCGCCAGCAGCCCCTCTGGGGGCGCGGGCCAGTACTTC	CASSPSGGAGQYF
TRBJ2-7	TRBV18	TRBD1	-	TGTGCCAGCTCACCACCGGGACAGAGCTACGAGCAGTACTTC	CASSPPGQSYEQYF
TRBJ2-3	TRBV2	TRBD2	-	TGTGCCAGCCGCGGGGGAGGAGATACGCAGTATTTT	CASRGGGDTQYF
TRBJ1-6	TRBV9	TRBD1	-	TGTGCCAGCAGCGTATCTGGACAGGGGGCCACCTATAATTCACCCCTCCACTTT	CASSVSGQGATYNSPLHF
TRBJ1-1	TRBV6-5	-	few	TGTGCCAGCAGGACGGCGACAGGAAAAGCTTTCTTT	CASRTATGKAFF
TRBJ2-4	TRBV28	-	-	TGTGCCAGCAGTTTATTGGGCAGAGCCAAAAACATTCAGTACTTC	CASSLLGRAKNIQYF
TRBJ1-3	TRBV5-1	-	-	TGCGCCAGCAGCCCGTCCCGACAGTTCTCTGGAAACACCATATATTTT	CASSPSRQFSGNTIYF
TRBJ2-7	TRBV12-5	-	-	TGTGCTAGTTCGAGACACCCATACGAGCAGTACTTC	CASSRHPYEQYF
TRBJ2-3	TRBV6-6	-	-	TGTGCCAGCAGTCGCATGAGAGCGGAGAACACAGATACGCAGTATTTT	CASSRMRAENTDTQYF
TRBJ2-3	TRBV29-1	TRBD2	-	TGCAGCGCCGACGGGTCCGGGGGGAGCACAGATACGCAGTATTTT	CSADGSGGSTDTQYF
TRBJ2-1	TRBV5-6	TRBD1	-	TGTGCCAGCAGTCCCGGGACAGGTTACAATGAGCAGTTCTTC	CASSPGTGYNEQFF
TRBJ1-1	TRBV27	-	-	TGTGCCAGCAGTACGACGACAGGAGAGAACACTGAAGCTTTCTTT	CASSTTTGENTEAFF
TRBJ1-4	TRBV5-1	-	-	TGCGCCAGCAGTACCCAGGGTTACGCTAATGAAAAACTGTTTTTT	CASSTQGYANEKLFF
TRBJ2-5	TRBV30	-	-	TGTGCCTGGACTTCAAAGGGACAACCGTGGGCGGAGACCCAGTACTTC	CAWTSKGQPWAETQYF
TRBJ2-7	TRBV5-4	TRBD1	-	TGTGCCAGCAGCTTGCAGGGGGCGGACGAGCAGTACTTC	CASSLQGADEQYF
TRBJ2-7	TRBV6-2/TRBV6-3	TRBD2	-	TGTGCCAGCAGCCAGGGACTAGCGGGGGTGTCCTACGAGCAGTACTTC	CASSQGLAGVSYEQYF
TRBJ2-2	TRBV4-2	TRBD1	-	TGTGCCAGCAGCTCCCGGACAGGGGGTTCCGGGGAGCTGTTTTTT	CASSSRTGGSGELFF
TRBJ2-2	TRBV9	-	-	TGTGCCAGCAGCGTAGCACAGAAAAACACCGGGGAGCTGTTTTTT	CASSVAQKNTGELFF
TRBJ2-3	TRBV24-1	TRBD2	-	TGTGCCACCAGTGATTTAACTAGCGGTGGGGCAGATACGCAGTATTTT	CATSDLTSGGADTQYF
TRBJ2-7	TRBV25-1	-	-	TGTGCCAGCAGTGATCCCGGTACCCACGAGCAGTACTTC	CASSDPGTHEQYF
TRBJ2-3	TRBV9	TRBD2	-	TGTGCCAGCAGCGTAGGCCCCGAAGCGGGGGGCCACACAGATACGCAGTATTTT	CASSVGPEAGGHTDTQYF
TRBJ2-7	TRBV5-6	TRBD1	-	TGTGCCACCGAGAAATGGGGGACAGACTACGAGCAGTACTTC	CATEKWGTDYEQYF
TRBJ2-2	TRBV11-2	-	few	TGTGCCAGCAGCTTAGACAGGGTACCGAACACCGGGGAGCTGTTTTTT	CASSLDRVPNTGELFF
TRBJ1-6	TRBV6-5	TRBD1	-	TGTGCCAGCAGTTACCAAGACAGGGGGAATTCACCCCTCCACTTT	CASSYQDRGNSPLHF
TRBJ2-3	TRBV27	-	-	TGTGCCAGCAGGTATTCCTCCGGTAATACGCAGTATTTT	CASRYSSGNTQYF
TRBJ1-1	TRBV11-2	TRBD1	-	TGTGCCAGCAGCGGACAGGGGGGAACTGAAGCTTTCTTT	CASSGQGGTEAFF
TRBJ1-4	TRBV10-3	-	-	TGTGCCATCAGTGAGGAGGTGGGGCCGGCAACTAATGAAAAACTGTTTTTT	CAISEEVGPATNEKLFF
TRBJ1-6	TRBV6-1	TRBD1	-	TGTGCCAGCAGTGAATCAGGGGGCGAAGGATCACCCCTCCACTTT	CASSESGGEGSPLHF
TRBJ1-2	TRBV27	-	-	TGTGCCAGCAGTTTAAGTGGGGCGGGGGGCTACACCTTC	CASSLSGAGGYTF
TRBJ2-7	TRBV11-2	-	-	TGTGCCAGCAGCTTAAGTCCAGGGCCCGCCTACGAGCAGTACTTC	CASSLSPGPAYEQYF
TRBJ2-7	TRBV14	-	-	TGTGCCAGCAGCCAAGAAAAGGTTTCGAGGCATAAAGGTATATACGAGCAGTACTTC	CASSQEKVSRHKGIYEQYF
TRBJ1-4	TRBV7-2	-	-	TGTGCCAGCAGCCCCCTAGTAGCCAGCGGGGAGGGCGAAAAACTGTTTTTT	CASSPLVASGEGEKLFF
TRBJ1-1	TRBV12-5	-	-	TGTGCCCCTGGGAGGCATGTGAACACTGAAGCTTTCTTT	CAPGRHVNTEAFF
TRBJ2-6	TRBV18	-	-	TGTGCCAGCGCGCTGTCTGAGGCCAACGTCCTGACTTTC	CASALSEANVLTF
TRBJ2-7	TRBV2	TRBD1	-	TGTGCCAGCAGTGAAATGGGACAGGGGTACGAGCAGTACTTC	CASSEMGQGYEQYF
TRBJ2-3	TRBV9	-	-	TGTGCCAGCAGCGTACGCGGGGTCACAGATACGCAGTATTTT	CASSVRGVTDTQYF
TRBJ2-7	TRBV10-3	-	few	TGTGCCATCAGACAGGGATCGGCCTACGAGCAGTACTTC	CAIRQGSAYEQYF